One and the same sample provided the 5 T cell receptor beta chains below, sequenced in a study of T cell repertoires in cytomegalovirus infection. TCRdb reprocessed the reads via MiXCR and lists one record per CDR3 protein. The sample consists of about 900,000 distinct CDR3 sequences, approximately 31% of them appearing once. These receptors are not linked to any known antigen. The source material was cultured CD8+ T cells from PBMCs, sampled from culture after CMV antigen stimulation. Receptor source: a human donor in good health (CMV status not recorded). Some clones in this sample may be carry-over from other donors' samples.

This clonotype was recorded many times. CDR3 bases: TGTGCCAGCAGTTACTCCCCGGGGGGGAATGAGCAGTTCTTC. Its translation is CASSYSPGGNEQFF. V gene TRBV6-5 combines with J gene TRBJ2-1; 8 nucleotides align to TRBD2. The J segment lost 7 bases and the V segment lost 0 bases, leaving 2 bases of the junction unmatched. The CDR3 sequence is 14 residues long. CDR1 is MNHEY, CDR2 SVGAGI, per germline.

The rearrangement uses TRBV5-1 and TRBJ2-2; a possible D gene is TRBD1 (6 bases). Germline V gene sequence: CDR1 SGHRS, CDR2 YFSETQ. CDR3 length: 18 amino acids. Between the trimmed V and J ends, which lost 7 bases and 2 bases, there was a span of 24 bases. The CDR3 bases are TGCGCCAGCGCCTATTTCACAGGGTGGTCTCCTAACACCGGGGAGCTGTTTTTT. Translated: CASAYFTGWSPNTGELFF.

Worth noting for this clonotype: Compared with germline, one end of the junction differs, possibly owing to a read error. This chain connects TRBV6-5 to TRBJ1-1, with a tentative D call TRBD1 (5 bases). Germline V gene sequence: CDR1 MNHEY, CDR2 SVGAGI. This CDR3 has 13 amino acids. In DNA form, the CDR3 reads TGTGCCACCCGAACCGGGGGGTACACTAAAGCTTTCTTT. This sequence encodes CATRTGGYTKAFF.

The chain links TRBV6-2 or TRBV6-3 to TRBJ1-1; no reliable D call. The CDR3 has 13 residues. Germline V gene data show CDR1 as MNHEY and CDR2 as SVGEGT. Trimming stripped 2 bases from V and 6 bases from J, with 10 bases between. The CDR3 region is CASSYRQYSEAFF. The CDR3 region has the DNA TGTGCCAGCAGTTACCGGCAGTACTCTGAAGCTTTCTTT.

This clonotype was seen a single time. This CDR3 is CASKDRAYYNEQFF. The CDR3 bases are TGCGCCAGTAAGGACAGGGCTTACTACAATGAGCAGTTCTTC. The chain combines TRBV5-1 with TRBJ2-1; 8 nucleotides agree with TRBD1. The length of the CDR3 is 14 residues. V lost 8 bases and J lost 3; bases outside the gene matches: 7. The V gene's germline CDR1 is SGHRS and CDR2 YFSETQ.